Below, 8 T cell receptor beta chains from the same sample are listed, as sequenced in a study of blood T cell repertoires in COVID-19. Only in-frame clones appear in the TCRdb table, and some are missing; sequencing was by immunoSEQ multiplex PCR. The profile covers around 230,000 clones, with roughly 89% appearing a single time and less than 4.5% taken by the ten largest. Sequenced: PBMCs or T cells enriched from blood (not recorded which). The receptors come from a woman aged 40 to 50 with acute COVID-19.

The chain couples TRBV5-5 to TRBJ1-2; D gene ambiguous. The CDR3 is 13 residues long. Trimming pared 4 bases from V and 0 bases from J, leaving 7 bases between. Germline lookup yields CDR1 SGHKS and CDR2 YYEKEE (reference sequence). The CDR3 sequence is CASSNSTNYGYTF. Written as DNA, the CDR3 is TGTGCCAGCAGCAACTCCACTAACTATGGCTACACCTTC.

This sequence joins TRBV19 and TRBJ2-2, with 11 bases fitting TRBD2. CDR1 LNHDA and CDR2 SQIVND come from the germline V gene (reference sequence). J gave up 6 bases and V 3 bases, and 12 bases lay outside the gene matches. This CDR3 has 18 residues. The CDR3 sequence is CASSIVIAGGHNPGELFF. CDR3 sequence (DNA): TGTGCCAGTAGTATTGTGATAGCGGGGGGGCACAATCCCGGGGAGCTGTTTTTT.

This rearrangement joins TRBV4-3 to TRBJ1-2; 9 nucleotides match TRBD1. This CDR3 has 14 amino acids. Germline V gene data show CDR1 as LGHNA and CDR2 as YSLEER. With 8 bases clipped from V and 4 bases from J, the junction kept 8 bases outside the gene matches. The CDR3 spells CASRPGTGTYGYTF. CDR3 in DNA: TGCGCCAGCCGACCGGGGACAGGGACCTATGGCTACACCTTC.

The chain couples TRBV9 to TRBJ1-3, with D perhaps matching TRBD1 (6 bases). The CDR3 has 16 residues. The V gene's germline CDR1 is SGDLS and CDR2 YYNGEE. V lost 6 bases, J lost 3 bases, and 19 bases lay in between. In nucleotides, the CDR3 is TGTGCCAGCACCCGTAGCGGGGGGCCTGGTGGAAACACCATATATTTT. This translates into CASTRSGGPGGNTIYF.

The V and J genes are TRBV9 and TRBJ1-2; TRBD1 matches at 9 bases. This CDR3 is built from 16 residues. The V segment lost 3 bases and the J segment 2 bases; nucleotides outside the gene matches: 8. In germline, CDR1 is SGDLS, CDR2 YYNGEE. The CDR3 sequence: CASSAYTGQGNYGYTF. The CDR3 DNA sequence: TGTGCCAGCAGCGCCTACACGGGACAGGGCAACTATGGCTACACCTTC. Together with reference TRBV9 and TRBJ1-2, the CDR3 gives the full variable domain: DSGVTQTPKHLITATGQRVTLRCSPRSGDLSVYWYQQSLDQGLQFLIQYYNGEERAKGNILERFSAQQFPDLHSELNLSSLELGDSALYFCASSAYTGQGNYGYTFGSGTRLTVV.

CDR3 sequence: CASKVDREDGYTF. The DNA of the CDR3 is TGTGCCAGTAAGGTCGACAGGGAGGACGGCTACACCTTC. The rearrangement links TRBV19 to TRBJ1-2; 7 bases line up with TRBD1. The germline gives CDR1 LNHDA, CDR2 SQIVND (reference sequence). The CDR3 length is 13 residues. V lost 7 bases to trimming and J lost 8 bases; unmatched junction nucleotides: 10.

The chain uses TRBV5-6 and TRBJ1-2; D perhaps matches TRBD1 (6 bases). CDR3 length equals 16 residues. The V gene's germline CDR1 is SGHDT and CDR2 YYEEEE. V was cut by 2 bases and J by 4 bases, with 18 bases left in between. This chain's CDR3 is CASSFDTGMAFYGYTF. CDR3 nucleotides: TGTGCCAGCAGCTTTGACACAGGGATGGCCTTCTATGGCTACACCTTC.

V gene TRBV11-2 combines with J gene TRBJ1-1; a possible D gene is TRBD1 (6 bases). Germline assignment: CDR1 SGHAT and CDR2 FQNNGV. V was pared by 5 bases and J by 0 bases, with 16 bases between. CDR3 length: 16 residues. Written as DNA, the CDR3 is TGTGCCAGCAGCCTCGAGGGGGGGAGTCTGAACACTGAAGCTTTCTTT. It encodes CASSLEGGSLNTEAFF.